What follows is one T cell receptor beta chain and its context. In the original analysis: Amplifying reference gene primers gave estimates of nucleated cell counts. This table comes from immunoSEQ multiplex PCR, and its TCRdb copy is limited to in-frame clones, with some not included. D and trimming come from the DNA, and the V and J calls and clone size come from that table. This sample has 200,000 to 250,000 clones, with around 80% found just once. The source of the sample is a study of blood T cell repertoires in COVID-19. In the study overall: Material from acute and convalescent COVID-19 was sourced from the United States, Italy and Spain.

This CDR3 is 12 amino acids long. Between the trimmed V and J ends, which lost 7 bases and 5 bases, there was a span of 11 bases. Germline V gene data show CDR1 as MGHDK and CDR2 as SYGVNS. This clonotype was sampled from a woman of 80 years or more with acute or convalescent COVID-19. The source material was peripheral blood. The chain links TRBV25-1 to TRBJ1-2; D remains unclear. CDR3 in DNA: TGTGCCAGCAAGGAGGGATTATATGGCTACACCTTC. Protein: CASKEGLYGYTF.